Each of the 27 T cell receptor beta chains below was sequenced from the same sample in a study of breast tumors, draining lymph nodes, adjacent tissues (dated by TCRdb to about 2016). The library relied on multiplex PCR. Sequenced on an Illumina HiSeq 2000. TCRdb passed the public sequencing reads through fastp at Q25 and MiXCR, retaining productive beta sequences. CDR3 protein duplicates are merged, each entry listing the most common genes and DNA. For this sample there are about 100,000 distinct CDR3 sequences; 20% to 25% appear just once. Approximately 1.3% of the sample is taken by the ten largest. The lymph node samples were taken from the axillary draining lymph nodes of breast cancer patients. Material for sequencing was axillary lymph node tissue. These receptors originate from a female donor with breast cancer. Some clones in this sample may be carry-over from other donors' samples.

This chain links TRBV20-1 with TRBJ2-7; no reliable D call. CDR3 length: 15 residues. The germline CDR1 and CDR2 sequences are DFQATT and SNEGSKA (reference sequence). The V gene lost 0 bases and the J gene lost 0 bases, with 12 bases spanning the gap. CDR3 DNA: TGCAGTGCTAGAGATTACGGGCTGAGCTCCTACGAGCAGTACTTC. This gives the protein CSARDYGLSSYEQYF.

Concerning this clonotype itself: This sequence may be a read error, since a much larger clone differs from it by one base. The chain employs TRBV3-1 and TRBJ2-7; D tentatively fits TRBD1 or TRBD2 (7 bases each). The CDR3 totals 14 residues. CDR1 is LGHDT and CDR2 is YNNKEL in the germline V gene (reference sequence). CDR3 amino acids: CAGSQVQGRGEQYF. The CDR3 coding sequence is TGTGCCGGCAGCCAAGTACAGGGGAGGGGCGAGCAGTACTTC.

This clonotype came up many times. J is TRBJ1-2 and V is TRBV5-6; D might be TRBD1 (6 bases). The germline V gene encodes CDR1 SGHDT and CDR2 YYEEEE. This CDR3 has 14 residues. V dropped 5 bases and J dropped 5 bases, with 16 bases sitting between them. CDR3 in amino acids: CASRKGGGAYGYTF. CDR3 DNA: TGTGCCAGCAGGAAAGGGGGGGGGGCGTATGGCTACACCTTC.

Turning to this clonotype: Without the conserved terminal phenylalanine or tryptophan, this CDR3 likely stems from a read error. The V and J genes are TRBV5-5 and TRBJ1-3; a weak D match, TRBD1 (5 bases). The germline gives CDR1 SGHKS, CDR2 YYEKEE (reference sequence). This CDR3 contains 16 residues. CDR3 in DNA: TGTGCCGGCAGCTTAGGTGGGACTTCGGCTGGAAACACCATATATTAT. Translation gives CAGSLGGTSAGNTIYY.

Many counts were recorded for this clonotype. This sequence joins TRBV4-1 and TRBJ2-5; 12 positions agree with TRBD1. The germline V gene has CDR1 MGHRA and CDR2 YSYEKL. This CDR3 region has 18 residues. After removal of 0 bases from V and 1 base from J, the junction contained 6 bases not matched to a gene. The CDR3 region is CASSQDPGQGATQETQYF. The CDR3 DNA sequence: TGCGCCAGCAGCCAAGATCCGGGACAGGGGGCGACCCAAGAGACCCAGTACTTC.

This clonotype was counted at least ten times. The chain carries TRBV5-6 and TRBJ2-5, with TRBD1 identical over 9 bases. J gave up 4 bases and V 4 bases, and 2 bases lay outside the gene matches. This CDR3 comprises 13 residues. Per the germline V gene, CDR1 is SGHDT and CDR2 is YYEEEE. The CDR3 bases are TGTGCCAGCAGCCGGACAGGGGTAGAGACCCAGTACTTC. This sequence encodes CASSRTGVETQYF.

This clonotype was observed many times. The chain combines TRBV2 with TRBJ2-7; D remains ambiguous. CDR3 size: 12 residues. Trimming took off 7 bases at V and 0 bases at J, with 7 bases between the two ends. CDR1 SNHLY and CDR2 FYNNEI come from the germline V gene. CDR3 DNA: TGTGCCAGCACTGACAACTCCTACGAGCAGTACTTC. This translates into CASTDNSYEQYF.

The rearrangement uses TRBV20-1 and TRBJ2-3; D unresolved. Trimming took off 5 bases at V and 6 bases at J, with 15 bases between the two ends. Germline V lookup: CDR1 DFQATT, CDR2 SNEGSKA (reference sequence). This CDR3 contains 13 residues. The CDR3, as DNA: TGCAGTGCTCGGGTCCCCCACCGGGATACGCAGTATTTT. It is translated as CSARVPHRDTQYF.

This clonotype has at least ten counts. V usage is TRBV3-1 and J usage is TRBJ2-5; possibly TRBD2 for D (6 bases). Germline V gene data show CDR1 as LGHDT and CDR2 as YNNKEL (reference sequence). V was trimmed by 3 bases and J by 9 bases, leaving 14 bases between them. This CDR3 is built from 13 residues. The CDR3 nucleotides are TGTGCCAGCAGCCAGGGACTGTCCGGGGCCCAGTACTTC. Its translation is CASSQGLSGAQYF.

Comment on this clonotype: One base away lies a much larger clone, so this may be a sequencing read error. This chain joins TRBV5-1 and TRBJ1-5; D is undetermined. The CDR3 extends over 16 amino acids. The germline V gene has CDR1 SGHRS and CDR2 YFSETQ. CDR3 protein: CASSSFRHDSNQPQHF. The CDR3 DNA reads TGTGCCAGCAGCTCGTTCAGACACGATAGCAATCAGCCCCAGCATTTT. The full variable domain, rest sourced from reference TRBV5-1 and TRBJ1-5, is KAGVTQTPRYLIKTRGQQVTLSCSPISGHRSVSWYQQTPGQGLQFLFEYFSETQRNKGNFPGRFSGRQFSNSRSEMNVSTLELGDSALYLCASSSFRHDSNQPQHFGDGTRLSIL.

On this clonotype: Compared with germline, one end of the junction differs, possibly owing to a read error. For the CDR3, the DNA is TGTGCCAGCAGTCTTGGCACGCCTCATGGCTGCACCTTC. The encoded protein is CASSLGTPHGCTF. The chain combines TRBV12-3 or TRBV12-4 with TRBJ1-2; D uncertain. CDR3 length equals 13 residues.

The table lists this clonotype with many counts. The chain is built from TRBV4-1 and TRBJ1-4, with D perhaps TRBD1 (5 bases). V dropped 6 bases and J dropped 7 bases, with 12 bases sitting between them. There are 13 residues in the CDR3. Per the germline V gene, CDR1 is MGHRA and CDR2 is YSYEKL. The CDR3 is CASRAGQIEKLFF. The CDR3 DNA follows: TGCGCCAGCAGAGCGGGGCAGATTGAAAAACTGTTTTTT.

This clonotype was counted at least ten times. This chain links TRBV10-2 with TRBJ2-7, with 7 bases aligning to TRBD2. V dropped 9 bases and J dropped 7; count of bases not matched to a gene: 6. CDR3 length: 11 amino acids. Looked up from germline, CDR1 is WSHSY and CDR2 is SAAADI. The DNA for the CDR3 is TGCGCCAGTGGGGAGGGTGGGGAGCAGTACTTC. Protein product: CASGEGGEQYF.

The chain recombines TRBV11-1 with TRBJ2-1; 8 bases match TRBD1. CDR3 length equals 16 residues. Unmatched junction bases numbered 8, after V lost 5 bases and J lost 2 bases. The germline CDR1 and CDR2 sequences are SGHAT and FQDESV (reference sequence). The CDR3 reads CASSHQTGGAYNEQFF. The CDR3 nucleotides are TGTGCCAGCAGCCACCAAACAGGGGGAGCCTACAATGAGCAGTTCTTC.

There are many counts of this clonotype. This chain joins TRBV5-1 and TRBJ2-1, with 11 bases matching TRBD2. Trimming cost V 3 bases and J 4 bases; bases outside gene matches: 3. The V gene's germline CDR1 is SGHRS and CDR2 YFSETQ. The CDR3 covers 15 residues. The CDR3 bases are TGCGCCAGCAGCTCGGGACTAGCGGAGTACAATGAGCAGTTCTTC. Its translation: CASSSGLAEYNEQFF.

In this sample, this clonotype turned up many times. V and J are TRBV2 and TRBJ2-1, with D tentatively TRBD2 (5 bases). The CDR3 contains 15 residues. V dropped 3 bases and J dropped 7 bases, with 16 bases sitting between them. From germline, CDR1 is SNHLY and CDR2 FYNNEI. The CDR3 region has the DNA TGTGCCAGCAGTGATGTGGCTAGCTGGGCTAATGAGCAGTTCTTC. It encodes CASSDVASWANEQFF.

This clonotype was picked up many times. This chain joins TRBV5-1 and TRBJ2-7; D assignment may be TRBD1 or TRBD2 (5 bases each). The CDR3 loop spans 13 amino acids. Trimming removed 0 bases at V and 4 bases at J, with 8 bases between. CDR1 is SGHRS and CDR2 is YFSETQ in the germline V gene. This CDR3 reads CASSLGGIYEQYF. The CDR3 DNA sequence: TGCGCCAGCAGCTTGGGGGGGATATACGAGCAGTACTTC. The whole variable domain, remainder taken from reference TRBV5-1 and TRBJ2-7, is KAGVTQTPRYLIKTRGQQVTLSCSPISGHRSVSWYQQTPGQGLQFLFEYFSETQRNKGNFPGRFSGRQFSNSRSEMNVSTLELGDSALYLCASSLGGIYEQYFGPGTRLTVT.

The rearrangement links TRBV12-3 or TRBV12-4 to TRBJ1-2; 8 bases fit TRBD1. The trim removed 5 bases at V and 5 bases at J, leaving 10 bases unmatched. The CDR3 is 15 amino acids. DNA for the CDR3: TGTGCCAGCAGTCGACAGTCAGGGGGCAATTATGGCTACACCTTC. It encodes CASSRQSGGNYGYTF.

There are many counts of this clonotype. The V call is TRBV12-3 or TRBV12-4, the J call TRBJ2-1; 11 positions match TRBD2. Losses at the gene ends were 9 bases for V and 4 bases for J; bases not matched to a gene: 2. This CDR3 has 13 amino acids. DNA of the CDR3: TGTGCCAGTAGGACTAGCGGGTACAATGAGCAGTTCTTC. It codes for CASRTSGYNEQFF.

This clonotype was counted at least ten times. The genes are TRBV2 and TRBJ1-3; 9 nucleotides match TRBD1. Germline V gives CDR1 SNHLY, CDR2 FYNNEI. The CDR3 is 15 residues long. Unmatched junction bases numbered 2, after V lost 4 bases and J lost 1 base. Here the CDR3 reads CASSGTGVSGNTIYF. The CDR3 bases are TGTGCCAGCAGTGGGACAGGGGTTTCTGGAAACACCATATATTTT. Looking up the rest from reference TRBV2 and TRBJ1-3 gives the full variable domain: EPEVTQTPSHQVTQMGQEVILRCVPISNHLYFYWYRQILGQKVEFLVSFYNNEISEKSEIFDDQFSVERPDGSNFTLKIRSTKLEDSAMYFCASSGTGVSGNTIYFGEGSWLTVV.

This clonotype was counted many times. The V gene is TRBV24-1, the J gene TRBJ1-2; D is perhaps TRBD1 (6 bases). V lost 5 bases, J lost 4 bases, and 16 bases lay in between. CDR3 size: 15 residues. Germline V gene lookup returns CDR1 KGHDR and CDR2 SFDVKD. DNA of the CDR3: TGTGCCACCAGTGGGCAGGGGCGAGGTAGCTATGGCTACACCTTC. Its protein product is CATSGQGRGSYGYTF.

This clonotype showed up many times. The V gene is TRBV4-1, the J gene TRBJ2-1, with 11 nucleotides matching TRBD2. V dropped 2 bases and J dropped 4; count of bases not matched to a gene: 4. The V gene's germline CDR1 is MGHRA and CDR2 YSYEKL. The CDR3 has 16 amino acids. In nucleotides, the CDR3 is TGCGCCAGCAGCCAAACTAGCGGGAGTCTTTACAATGAGCAGTTCTTC. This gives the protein CASSQTSGSLYNEQFF.

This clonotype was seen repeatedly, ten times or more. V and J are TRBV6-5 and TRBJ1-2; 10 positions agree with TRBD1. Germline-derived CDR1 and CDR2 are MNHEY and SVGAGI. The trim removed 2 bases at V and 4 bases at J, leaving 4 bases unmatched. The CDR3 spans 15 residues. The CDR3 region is CASSYDRGLGYGYTF. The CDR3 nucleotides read TGTGCCAGCAGTTACGACAGGGGGCTGGGCTATGGCTACACCTTC.

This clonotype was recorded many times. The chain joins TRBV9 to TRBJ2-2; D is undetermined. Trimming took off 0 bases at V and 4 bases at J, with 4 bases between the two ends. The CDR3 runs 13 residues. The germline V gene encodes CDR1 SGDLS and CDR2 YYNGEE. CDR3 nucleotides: TGTGCCAGCAGCGTAGTGGGCACCGGGGAGCTGTTTTTT. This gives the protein CASSVVGTGELFF.

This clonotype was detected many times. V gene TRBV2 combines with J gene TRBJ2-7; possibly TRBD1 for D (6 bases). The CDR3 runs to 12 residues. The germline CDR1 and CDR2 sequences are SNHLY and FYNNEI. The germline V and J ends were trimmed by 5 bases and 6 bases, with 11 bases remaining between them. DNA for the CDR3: TGTGCCAGCAGTCTAGACAGGCGCGAGCAGTACTTC. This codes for CASSLDRREQYF.

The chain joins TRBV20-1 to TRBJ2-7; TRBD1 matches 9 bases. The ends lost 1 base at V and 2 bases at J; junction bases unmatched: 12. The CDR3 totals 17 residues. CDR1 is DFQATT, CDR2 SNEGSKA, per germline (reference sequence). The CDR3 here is CSARAGTGTQSTYEQYF. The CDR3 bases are TGCAGTGCTAGAGCTGGGACAGGGACTCAATCTACCTACGAGCAGTACTTC.

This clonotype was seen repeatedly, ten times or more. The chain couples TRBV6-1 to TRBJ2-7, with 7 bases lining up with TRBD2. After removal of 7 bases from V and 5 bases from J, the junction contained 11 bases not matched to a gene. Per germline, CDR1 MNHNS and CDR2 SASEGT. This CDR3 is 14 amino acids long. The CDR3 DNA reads TGTGCCAGCACCCGGGAGGCAGGGTGGCACGAGCAGTACTTC. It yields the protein CASTREAGWHEQYF.